The sequence of this T cell receptor beta chain was determined in a study of T cells in Graves' hyperthyroidism and ophthalmopathy. Study-wide background: The initial diagnosis was the point when peripheral blood was collected, ahead of any treatment.

The PBMCs studied were ones that came from 9 to 10 ml fresh peripheral blood. This clonotype was counted a few times. The investigators amplified TCR beta CDR3 regions from RNA transcripts. HTBI primers were the set used in a first-round RT-PCR of the TCR CDR3. TCRdb reprocessed the multiplex PCR reads with MiXCR, giving one entry per CDR3 protein. This sample carries about 590,000 distinct CDR3 sequences, about 15% of them seen once, and the ten largest clones take approximately 7.4%. With 5 bases clipped from V and 4 bases from J, the junction kept 10 bases outside the gene matches. CDR1 is SGHAT, CDR2 FQNNGV, per germline. The CDR3 extends over 17 amino acids.

Sequenced input: blood. The source is a woman under 40 with Graves' hyperthyroidism. This rearrangement joins TRBV11-2 to TRBJ2-1; 11 positions match TRBD1. The CDR3 DNA is TGTGCCAGCAGCGGATGGGGACAGGGGGGGTTATACAATGAGCAGTTCTTC. Translating gives CASSGWGQGGLYNEQFF.